A single sample gave rise to the 14 T cell receptor beta chains below, sequenced in a study of identifying expanded T cells in peripheral blood. The repertoire was sequenced with immunoSEQ multiplex PCR; TCRdb's copy has only in-frame clones and lacks some. The sample consists of tens of thousands of clones, approximately 88% of them appearing once. Sequencing was carried out using blood. These receptors were taken from a person between 18 and 75 years old in good health.

This rearrangement joins TRBV5-1 to TRBJ2-7, with 9 nucleotides matching TRBD2. The V gene end was trimmed by 2 bases and the J gene end by 2 bases; junction bases not matched to a gene: 2. The CDR3 runs 14 residues. CDR1 is SGHRS, CDR2 YFSETQ, per germline. CDR3 DNA: TGCGCCAGCAGCTTTATAGCGGGAGCCTACGAGCAGTACTTC. It encodes CASSFIAGAYEQYF. Looking up the rest from reference TRBV5-1 and TRBJ2-7 gives the full variable domain: KAGVTQTPRYLIKTRGQQVTLSCSPISGHRSVSWYQQTPGQGLQFLFEYFSETQRNKGNFPGRFSGRQFSNSRSEMNVSTLELGDSALYLCASSFIAGAYEQYFGPGTRLTVT.

V and J are TRBV5-1 and TRBJ1-1, with D hard to call. The CDR3 is 13 amino acids. The V and J ends lost 1 base and 8 bases respectively, with 12 bases between them. The germline gives CDR1 SGHRS, CDR2 YFSETQ. Here the CDR3 reads CASSLSGTGEAFF. Written as DNA, the CDR3 is TGCGCCAGCAGCTTGTCTGGAACTGGAGAAGCTTTCTTT. Together with reference TRBV5-1 and TRBJ1-1, the CDR3 gives the full variable domain: KAGVTQTPRYLIKTRGQQVTLSCSPISGHRSVSWYQQTPGQGLQFLFEYFSETQRNKGNFPGRFSGRQFSNSRSEMNVSTLELGDSALYLCASSLSGTGEAFFGQGTRLTVV.

The genes are TRBV5-4 and TRBJ1-4, with D unclear. V lost 4 bases to trimming and J lost 7 bases, with 14 bases between them. Per the germline V gene, CDR1 is SGHNT and CDR2 is YYREEE (reference sequence). The CDR3 runs to 14 residues. In nucleotides, the CDR3 is TGTGCCAGCAGCCCCAAGGTTGCCGGTGAAAAACTGTTTTTT. Translation: CASSPKVAGEKLFF.

The chain links TRBV2 to TRBJ2-5; D possibly matches TRBD1 or TRBD2 (5 bases each). This CDR3 has 13 amino acids. The germline V gene encodes CDR1 SNHLY and CDR2 FYNNEI. Trimming cost V 4 bases and J 3 bases, with 9 bases left between them. CDR3 sequence: CASSAGPEETQYF. The CDR3 nucleotides are TGTGCCAGCAGTGCGGGACCCGAAGAGACCCAGTACTTC.

This clone was detected only a few times. The rearrangement uses TRBV5-6 and TRBJ1-5, with 7 bases that match TRBD1. V dropped 1 base and J dropped 6; count of bases not matched to a gene: 7. CDR1 and CDR2 (germline): SGHDT, YYEEEE. The CDR3 has 15 amino acids. CDR3 nucleotide sequence: TGTGCCAGCAGCTTGTTCACAGGGGCAGGTCAGCCCCAGCATTTT. Its protein is CASSLFTGAGQPQHF.

This clone appeared a single time. The rearrangement joins TRBV9 to TRBJ2-7, with D perhaps TRBD1 (6 bases). V lost 0 bases, J lost 6 bases, and 13 bases lay in between. This CDR3 is 14 amino acids long. The V gene's germline CDR1 is SGDLS and CDR2 YYNGEE. CDR3 amino acids: CASSVEQGVSEQYF. CDR3 in DNA: TGTGCCAGCAGCGTAGAACAGGGTGTATCCGAGCAGTACTTC.

V is TRBV30 and J is TRBJ2-5; 8 nucleotides match TRBD2. Germline V gene lookup returns CDR1 GTSNPN and CDR2 SVGIG (reference sequence). With V trimmed by 0 bases and J by 5 bases, 5 bases remained unmatched. There are 14 residues in the CDR3. The DNA for the CDR3 is TGTGCCTGGAGTGTAAGCGGGGGCGCGGAGACCCAGTACTTC. Translated, it gives CAWSVSGGAETQYF.

The rearrangement joins TRBV2 to TRBJ2-7; D might be TRBD1 or TRBD2, each matching 5 bases. CDR1 and CDR2 from the germline V gene are SNHLY and FYNNEI. The CDR3 totals 12 residues. Trimming cost V 6 bases and J 5 bases, with 11 bases left between them. The chain's CDR3 is CASRQGANEQYF. For the CDR3, the DNA is TGTGCCAGCAGGCAGGGAGCTAACGAGCAGTACTTC.

The chain is built from TRBV27 and TRBJ1-1; maybe TRBD1 (6 bases). The germline gives CDR1 MNHEY, CDR2 SMNVEV (reference sequence). The CDR3 extends over 16 amino acids. V shed 3 bases and J shed 0 bases, with 14 bases lying between them. CDR3: CASSLRGIPMNTEAFF. The CDR3 bases are TGTGCCAGCAGTTTGAGGGGGATACCCATGAACACTGAAGCTTTCTTT.

V gene TRBV6-5 combines with J gene TRBJ2-1; D may be TRBD2 (6 bases). The CDR3 totals 15 residues. Trimming pared 5 bases from V and 8 bases from J, leaving 19 bases between. CDR1 MNHEY and CDR2 SVGAGI come from the germline V gene. CDR3 loop: CASSVGTPLSDEQFF. The CDR3 DNA is TGTGCCAGCAGTGTCGGGACTCCACTGTCCGATGAGCAGTTCTTC.

Here the CDR3 DNA reads TGCGCCAGCAGTAGAGACGGGGTGATGGGAGATACGCAGTATTTT. Translated, it gives CASSRDGVMGDTQYF. The rearrangement links TRBV10-2 to TRBJ2-3; D perhaps matches TRBD2 (5 bases). Germline V gives CDR1 WSHSY, CDR2 SAAADI. The CDR3 sequence is 15 residues long. Trimming stripped 5 bases from V and 5 bases from J, with 17 bases between.

The chain carries TRBV28 and TRBJ1-5, with a weak D call TRBD1 (5 bases). The V end lost 2 bases, the J end lost 9 bases, and 17 bases lay between the germline ends. The CDR3 sequence is 15 residues long. Germline CDR1 MDHEN, CDR2 SYDVKM. The CDR3 DNA reads as TGTGCCAGCAGTTTACTCAGGGATACTTTTCGGCCCCAGCATTTT. This gives the protein CASSLLRDTFRPQHF.

V gene TRBV5-8 combines with J gene TRBJ2-3; D may be TRBD1 or TRBD2 (6 bases each). This CDR3 spans 16 amino acids. Germline CDR1 SGHTS, CDR2 YDEGEE. V lost 4 bases, J lost 3 bases, and 18 bases lay in between. CDR3: CASSLALRGRTDTQYF. The CDR3, as DNA: TGTGCCAGCAGCCTCGCATTGAGGGGGAGGACAGATACGCAGTATTTT.

The chain carries TRBV10-3 and TRBJ1-4, with D hard to call. CDR1 and CDR2 from the germline V gene are ENHRY and SYGVKD. The CDR3 length is 14 residues. The V end was cut by 6 bases, the J end by 0 bases, with 8 bases between. The CDR3 spells CAISESATNEKLFF. CDR3 DNA sequence: TGTGCCATCAGCGAATCTGCAACTAATGAAAAACTGTTTTTT.